This T cell receptor (beta chain) was documented in a study of T cell clones after liver transplantation. Overall study: Post-transplant blood was tracked for graft-donor-reactive T cell clones identified in a pre-transplant mixed lymphocyte reaction. Third-party-reactive TCRbeta sequences from pre-transplant mixed lymphocyte reactions served as antigen-independent comparators. Without induction therapy, subjects received standard immunosuppression until 12-24 months post-transplant.

Germline CDR1 and CDR2: LNHDA and SQIVND (reference sequence). The CDR3 runs to 15 residues. The ends lost 4 bases at V and 2 bases at J; junction bases unmatched: 6. TCRdb's copy holds only in-frame clones and misses some; the assay was immunoSEQ multiplex PCR. The sample holds 99,000 or so clones, more than 75% seen once. The table lists this clone with a count of one. The J gene is TRBJ1-2, the V gene TRBV19; 8 bases are a match to TRBD1. The sample consisted of CD4+ T cells from blood, taken before liver transplant. The receptor was isolated from a human donor who received a liver transplant. The CDR3 bases are TGTGCCAGTAGTAGATCGCAGGGGGCAAACTATGGCTACACCTTC. It yields the protein CASSRSQGANYGYTF. The full variable domain, completed using reference TRBV19 and TRBJ1-2, is DGGITQSPKYLFRKEGQNVTLSCEQNLNHDAMYWYRQDPGQGLRLIYYSQIVNDFQKGDIAEGYSVSREKKESFPLTVTSAQKNPTAFYLCASSRSQGANYGYTFGSGTRLTVV.